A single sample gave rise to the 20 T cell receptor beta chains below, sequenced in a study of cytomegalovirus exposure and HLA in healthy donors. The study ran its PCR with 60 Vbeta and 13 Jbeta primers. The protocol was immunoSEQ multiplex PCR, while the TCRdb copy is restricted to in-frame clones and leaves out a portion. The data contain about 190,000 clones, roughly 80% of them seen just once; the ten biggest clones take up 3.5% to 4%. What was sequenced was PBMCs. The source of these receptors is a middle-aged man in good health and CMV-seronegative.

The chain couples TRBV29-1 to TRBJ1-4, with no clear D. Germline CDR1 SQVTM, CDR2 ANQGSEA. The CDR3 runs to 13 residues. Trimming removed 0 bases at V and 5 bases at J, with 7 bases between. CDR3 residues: CSVEEAHNEKLFF. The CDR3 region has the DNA TGCAGCGTTGAAGAAGCGCACAATGAAAAACTGTTTTTT.

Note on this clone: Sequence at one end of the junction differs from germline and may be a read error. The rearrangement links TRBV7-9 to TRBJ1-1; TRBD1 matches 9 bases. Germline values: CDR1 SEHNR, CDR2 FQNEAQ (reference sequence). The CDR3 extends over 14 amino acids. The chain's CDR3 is CSSSTGTGTTEAFF. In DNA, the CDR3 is TGTTCCAGCAGCACCGGGACAGGGACCACTGAAGCTTTCTTT.

The CDR3 reads CASSIGRSTDTQYF. For the CDR3, the DNA is TGTGCCAGTAGTATAGGGCGGAGCACAGATACGCAGTATTTT. The chain carries TRBV19 and TRBJ2-3; no clear D gene. V lost 1 base and J 0 bases, leaving 5 bases between the germline ends. The CDR3 sequence is 14 residues long. CDR1 is LNHDA, CDR2 SQIVND, per germline (reference sequence).

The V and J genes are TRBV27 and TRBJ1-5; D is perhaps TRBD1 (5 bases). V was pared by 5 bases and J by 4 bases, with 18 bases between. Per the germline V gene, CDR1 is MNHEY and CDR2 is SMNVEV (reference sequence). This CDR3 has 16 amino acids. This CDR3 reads CASSPSWGEGNQPQHF. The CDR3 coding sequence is TGTGCCAGCAGTCCCTCCTGGGGGGAGGGGAATCAGCCCCAGCATTTT.

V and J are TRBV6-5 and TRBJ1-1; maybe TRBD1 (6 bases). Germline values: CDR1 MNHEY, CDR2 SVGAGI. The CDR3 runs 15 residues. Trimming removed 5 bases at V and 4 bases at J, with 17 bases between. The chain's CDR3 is CASSSTRGAGTEAFF. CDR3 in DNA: TGTGCCAGCAGTAGCACCAGGGGTGCGGGCACTGAAGCTTTCTTT.

The CDR3 here is CASSLARSDYYTF. The CDR3, as DNA: TGTGCCAGCAGCTTGGCGCGATCGGACTACTACACCTTC. The V and J genes are TRBV5-5 and TRBJ1-2; D not certain. Trimming pared 0 bases from V and 10 bases from J, leaving 13 bases between. CDR1 SGHKS and CDR2 YYEKEE come from the germline V gene (reference sequence). CDR3 length: 13 residues.

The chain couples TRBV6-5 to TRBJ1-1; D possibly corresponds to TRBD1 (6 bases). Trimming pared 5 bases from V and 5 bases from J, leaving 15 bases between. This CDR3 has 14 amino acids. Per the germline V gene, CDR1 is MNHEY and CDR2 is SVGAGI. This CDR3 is CASSDRGGGTEAFF. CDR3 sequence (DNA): TGTGCCAGCAGTGACCGAGGGGGGGGGACTGAAGCTTTCTTT.

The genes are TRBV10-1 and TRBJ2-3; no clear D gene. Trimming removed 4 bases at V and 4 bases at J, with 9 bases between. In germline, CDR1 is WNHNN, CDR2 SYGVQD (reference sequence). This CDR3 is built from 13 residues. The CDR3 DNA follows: TGCGCCAGCAGTGTATCGGGTTCAGATACGCAGTATTTT. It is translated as CASSVSGSDTQYF.

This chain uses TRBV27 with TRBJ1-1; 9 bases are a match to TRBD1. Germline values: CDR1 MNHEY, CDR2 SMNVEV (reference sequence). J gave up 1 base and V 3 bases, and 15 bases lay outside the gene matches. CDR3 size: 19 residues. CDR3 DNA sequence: TGTGCCAGCAGTTTCTCGGTGCGGGGTTACAGGGGGCAGAACACTGAAGCTTTCTTT. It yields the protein CASSFSVRGYRGQNTEAFF.

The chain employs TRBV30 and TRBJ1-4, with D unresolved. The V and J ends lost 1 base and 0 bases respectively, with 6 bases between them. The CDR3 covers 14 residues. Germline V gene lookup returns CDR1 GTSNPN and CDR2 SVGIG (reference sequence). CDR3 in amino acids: CAWSDIATNEKLFF. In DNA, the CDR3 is TGTGCCTGGAGTGATATTGCAACTAATGAAAAACTGTTTTTT.

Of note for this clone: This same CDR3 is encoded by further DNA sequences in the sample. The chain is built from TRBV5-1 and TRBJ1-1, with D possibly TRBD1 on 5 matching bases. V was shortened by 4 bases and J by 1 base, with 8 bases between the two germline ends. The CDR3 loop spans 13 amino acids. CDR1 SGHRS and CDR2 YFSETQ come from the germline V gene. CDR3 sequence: CASSAQGNTEAFF. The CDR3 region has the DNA TGCGCCAGCAGCGCGCAGGGGAACACTGAAGCTTTCTTT.

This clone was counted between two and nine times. The CDR3 here is CASSPSGGLSYEQYF. DNA for the CDR3: TGTGCCAGTAGCCCTAGCGGGGGGCTCTCCTACGAGCAGTACTTC. This rearrangement joins TRBV19 to TRBJ2-5; 11 bases fit TRBD2. The J call is uncertain, as TRBJ2-7 better fits the DNA end. CDR3 size: 15 residues. Germline CDR1 reads LNHDA; CDR2 reads SQIVND (reference sequence).

The CDR3 nucleotides are TGTGCCAGTATAGCACGACTTTCTGGAAACACCATATATTTT. Translating gives CASIARLSGNTIYF. This chain connects TRBV19 to TRBJ1-3; D unresolved. The CDR3 sequence is 14 residues long. V was pared by 7 bases and J by 1 base, with 11 bases between. Germline values: CDR1 LNHDA, CDR2 SQIVND (reference sequence).

CDR3 coding DNA: TGTGCCAGCAGGGGTCGACTCGGGACAGCCTATGGCTACACCTTC. Translation gives CASRGRLGTAYGYTF. The V call is TRBV6-4, the J call TRBJ1-2; 7 bases fit TRBD1. Germline V gene sequence: CDR1 MRHNA, CDR2 SNTAGT. V was clipped by 6 bases and J by 4 bases; unmatched bases: 11. CDR3 size: 15 residues.

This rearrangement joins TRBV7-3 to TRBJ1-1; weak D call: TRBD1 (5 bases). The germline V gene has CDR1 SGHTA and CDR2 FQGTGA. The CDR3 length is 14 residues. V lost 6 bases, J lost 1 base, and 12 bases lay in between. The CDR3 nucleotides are TGTGCCAGCAGGGCTAGTCAGGGGAACACTGAAGCTTTCTTT. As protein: CASRASQGNTEAFF.

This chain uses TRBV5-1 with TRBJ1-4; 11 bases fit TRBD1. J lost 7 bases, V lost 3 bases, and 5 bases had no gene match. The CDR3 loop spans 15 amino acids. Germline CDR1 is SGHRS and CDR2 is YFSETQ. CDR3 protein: CASSWDGTGGEKLFF. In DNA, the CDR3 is TGCGCCAGCAGCTGGGACGGGACAGGGGGTGAAAAACTGTTTTTT.

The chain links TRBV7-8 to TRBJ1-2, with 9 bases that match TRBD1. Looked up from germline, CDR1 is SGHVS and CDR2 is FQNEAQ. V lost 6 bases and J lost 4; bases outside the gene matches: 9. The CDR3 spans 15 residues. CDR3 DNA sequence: TGTGCCAGCAGTAAACCGGGACAGGGAGTCTATGGCTACACCTTC. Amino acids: CASSKPGQGVYGYTF.

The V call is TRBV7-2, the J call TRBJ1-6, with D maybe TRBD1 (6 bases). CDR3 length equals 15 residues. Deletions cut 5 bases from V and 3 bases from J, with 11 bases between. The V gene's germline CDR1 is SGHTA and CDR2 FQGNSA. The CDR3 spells CASSLRTVYNSPLHF. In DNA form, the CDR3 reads TGTGCCAGCAGCCTAAGGACAGTCTATAATTCACCCCTCCACTTT.

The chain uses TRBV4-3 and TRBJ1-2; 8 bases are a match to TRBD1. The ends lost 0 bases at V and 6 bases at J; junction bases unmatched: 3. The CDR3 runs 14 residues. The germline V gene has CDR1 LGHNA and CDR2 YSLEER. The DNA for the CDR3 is TGCGCCAGCAGCCAAGATGACAGGGGAGATGGCTACACCTTC. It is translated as CASSQDDRGDGYTF.

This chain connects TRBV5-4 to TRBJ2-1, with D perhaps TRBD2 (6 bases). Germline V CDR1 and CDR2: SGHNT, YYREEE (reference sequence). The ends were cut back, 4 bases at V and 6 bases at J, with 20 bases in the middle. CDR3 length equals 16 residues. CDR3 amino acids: CASSIPRGRGGNEQFF. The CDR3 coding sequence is TGTGCCAGCAGCATACCGAGGGGAAGGGGAGGCAATGAGCAGTTCTTC.